These 21 T cell receptor beta chains originate from one sample sequenced in a study of PD-1 blockade in classical Hodgkin lymphoma. Assay used: immunoSEQ multiplex PCR; TCRdb lists only in-frame clones, some missing. The profile covers tens of thousands of clones, with nearly 95% appearing a single time and approximately 3.6% taken by the ten largest. Time point in this sample: newly diagnosed, previously untreated cHL patient sample. Sequenced input: peripheral blood mononuclear cells (PBMCs). The receptor set was obtained from a human donor with classical Hodgkin lymphoma.

The chain carries TRBV7-9 and TRBJ2-1; no definite D call. Per the germline V gene, CDR1 is SEHNR and CDR2 is FQNEAQ (reference sequence). CDR3 length equals 15 residues. V was clipped by 2 bases and J by 0 bases, with 8 bases between them. The CDR3 region has the DNA TGTGCCAGCAGCTTAAACGACGGCTCCTACAATGAGCAGTTCTTC. It is translated as CASSLNDGSYNEQFF.

The V gene is TRBV6-6, the J gene TRBJ1-3; TRBD1 aligns across 7 bases. CDR1 MNHNY and CDR2 SVGAGI come from the germline V gene (reference sequence). The V and J ends lost 7 bases and 0 bases, in that order; junction bases with no gene match: 9. CDR3 length: 16 residues. The chain's CDR3 is CASTSGTASSGNTIYF. CDR3 in DNA: TGTGCCAGCACCTCTGGGACAGCGAGCTCTGGAAACACCATATATTTT.

The table lists this clone with a few counts. The chain joins TRBV6-1 to TRBJ2-1; D might be TRBD2 (6 bases). The CDR3 sequence is 17 residues long. V was trimmed by 0 bases and J by 5 bases, leaving 17 bases between them. CDR1 and CDR2 from the germline V gene are MNHNS and SASEGT. CDR3: CASSEAPSVIFNNEQFF. The DNA for the CDR3 is TGTGCCAGCAGTGAAGCGCCTAGCGTCATTTTTAACAATGAGCAGTTCTTC.

V is TRBV5-4 and J is TRBJ1-1; 8 bases align to TRBD1. Trimming removed 3 bases from V and 0 bases from J; junction bases left unmatched: 4. The CDR3 loop spans 15 amino acids. The V gene's germline CDR1 is SGHNT and CDR2 YYREEE (reference sequence). CDR3 in DNA: TGTGCCAGCAGCTCCCGACAGGGGATGAACACTGAAGCTTTCTTT. This encodes CASSSRQGMNTEAFF.

This chain uses TRBV2 with TRBJ2-2; 8 bases align to TRBD1. CDR3 length: 15 amino acids. Trimming removed 4 bases from V and 4 bases from J; junction bases left unmatched: 5. Germline V gene lookup returns CDR1 SNHLY and CDR2 FYNNEI. CDR3 in DNA: TGTGCCAGCAGTGTCACAGGGGGAAGCACCGGGGAGCTGTTTTTT. Translation gives CASSVTGGSTGELFF.

The chain combines TRBV5-8 with TRBJ1-5, with 10 bases matching TRBD1. V was clipped by 1 base and J by 1 base; unmatched bases: 5. The CDR3 runs to 17 residues. The V gene's germline CDR1 is SGHTS and CDR2 YDEGEE. CDR3 residues: CASSLFGQGESNQPQHF. The CDR3 DNA reads TGTGCCAGCAGCTTGTTTGGACAGGGGGAAAGCAATCAGCCCCAGCATTTT.

The sample holds one count of this clone. The rearrangement uses TRBV28 and TRBJ2-3; 12 bases are shared with TRBD2. V was pared by 5 bases and J by 1 base, with 4 bases of the junction left unmatched. This CDR3 region has 16 residues. Germline V lookup: CDR1 MDHEN, CDR2 SYDVKM. The DNA for the CDR3 is TGTGCCAGCAGTATACTAGCGGGGGGTGGCACAGATACGCAGTATTTT. It is translated as CASSILAGGGTDTQYF.

The chain carries TRBV15 and TRBJ1-1; D is undetermined. Germline values: CDR1 LNHNV, CDR2 YYDKDF (reference sequence). V was cut by 3 bases and J by 0 bases, with 11 bases left in between. The CDR3 sequence is 15 residues long. The CDR3: CATSSPWQMNTEAFF. The CDR3 region has the DNA TGTGCCACCAGCAGTCCCTGGCAGATGAACACTGAAGCTTTCTTT.

The J gene is TRBJ1-6, the V gene TRBV30; D unresolved. This CDR3 is 13 amino acids long. V gave up 4 bases and J gave up 7 bases, with 11 bases separating them. Germline CDR1 is GTSNPN and CDR2 is SVGIG (reference sequence). The DNA for the CDR3 is TGTGCCTGGATAAATGGACCCAATTCACCCCTCCACTTT. Its protein product is CAWINGPNSPLHF.

The chain recombines TRBV19 with TRBJ2-2; D remains ambiguous. The germline V gene encodes CDR1 LNHDA and CDR2 SQIVND (reference sequence). The CDR3 has 12 residues. V was shortened by 3 bases and J by 5 bases, with 4 bases between the two germline ends. The CDR3 DNA reads TGTGCCAGTAGTATCTTAACCGGGGAGCTGTTTTTT. Translating it yields CASSILTGELFF.

This chain uses TRBV2 with TRBJ1-2; 8 nucleotides align to TRBD1. This CDR3 comprises 13 residues. Germline V gene lookup returns CDR1 SNHLY and CDR2 FYNNEI. J lost 2 bases, V lost 5 bases, and 1 base had no gene match. For the CDR3, the DNA is TGTGCCAGCAGTAGGACAGGGAACTATGGCTACACCTTC. It encodes CASSRTGNYGYTF.

CDR3 residues: CASRGGNTEAFF. In DNA form, the CDR3 reads TGTGCCTCTCGAGGTGGGAACACTGAAGCTTTCTTT. The V gene is TRBV30, the J gene TRBJ1-1; D remains unclear. The ends were cut back, 7 bases at V and 1 base at J, with 10 bases in the middle. Germline V gene sequence: CDR1 GTSNPN, CDR2 SVGIG (reference sequence). The CDR3 contains 12 residues.

The chain couples TRBV11-3 to TRBJ2-2; 9 bases match TRBD2. Trimming cost V 2 bases and J 4 bases; bases outside gene matches: 14. CDR1 SGHNT and CDR2 YENEEA come from the germline V gene. The CDR3 loop spans 19 amino acids. CDR3 DNA sequence: TGTGCCAGCAGCTTATTCCCCCCATTGGGGCGGGGGGGCACCGGGGAGCTGTTTTTT. Protein sequence: CASSLFPPLGRGGTGELFF.

This clone has just one count. This chain links TRBV2 with TRBJ1-6; 7 bases are a match to TRBD1. Per germline, CDR1 SNHLY and CDR2 FYNNEI. The V and J ends lost 6 bases and 14 bases, in that order; junction bases with no gene match: 13. The CDR3 is 14 residues long. The CDR3: CASSHRDSPLALHF. CDR3 nucleotide sequence: TGTGCCAGCAGCCACCGGGACAGCCCGCTCGCCCTCCACTTT.

This chain links TRBV27 with TRBJ1-1; weak D call: TRBD1 (5 bases). Germline V gene sequence: CDR1 MNHEY, CDR2 SMNVEV (reference sequence). V dropped 4 bases and J dropped 3 bases, with 15 bases sitting between them. The CDR3 is made up of 15 amino acids. The CDR3 loop reads CASSSNRLKDTEAFF. The CDR3 nucleotides read TGTGCCAGCAGTTCTAACAGGTTGAAGGACACTGAAGCTTTCTTT.

The V call is TRBV7-6, the J call TRBJ2-7; D is possibly TRBD2 (5 bases). This CDR3 region has 15 residues. Germline assignment: CDR1 SGHVS and CDR2 FNYEAQ. Between the trimmed V and J ends, which lost 5 bases and 3 bases, there was a span of 17 bases. CDR3 residues: CASSPAVSAGYEQYF. CDR3 bases: TGTGCCAGCAGCCCAGCGGTTTCAGCAGGCTACGAGCAGTACTTC.

The chain joins TRBV5-6 to TRBJ1-1; 9 bases fit TRBD1. Germline CDR1 SGHDT, CDR2 YYEEEE. This CDR3 contains 13 residues. After removal of 9 bases from V and 4 bases from J, the junction contained 7 bases not matched to a gene. Here the CDR3 reads CATYRDRVTEAFF. The CDR3, as DNA: TGTGCCACCTACCGGGACAGGGTCACTGAAGCTTTCTTT.

The sample holds one count of this clone. The CDR3 is CASSQLGEKLFF. The CDR3 DNA reads TGTGCCAGCAGCCAATTGGGTGAAAAACTGTTTTTT. V and J are TRBV4-2 and TRBJ1-4; D ambiguous. The CDR3 runs to 12 residues. The germline V gene has CDR1 LGHNA and CDR2 YNFKEQ. V was cut by 2 bases and J by 7 bases, with 5 bases left in between.

V gene TRBV5-1 combines with J gene TRBJ1-1; 8 positions agree with TRBD1. CDR3 length equals 15 residues. The germline V gene encodes CDR1 SGHRS and CDR2 YFSETQ. The J segment lost 1 base and the V segment lost 3 bases, leaving 5 bases of the junction unmatched. CDR3 DNA: TGCGCCAGCAGCTCCTACGGGACAGGGAACACTGAAGCTTTCTTT. Translating it yields CASSSYGTGNTEAFF.

The chain has TRBV4-1 and TRBJ2-7, with D possibly matching TRBD1 (5 bases). V lost 4 bases and J 3 bases, leaving 16 bases between the germline ends. The germline V gene has CDR1 MGHRA and CDR2 YSYEKL. The CDR3 is made up of 15 amino acids. As DNA, the CDR3 is TGCGCCAGCAGCCTCGTCGCAGGGCCCGACTACGAGCAGTACTTC. It yields the protein CASSLVAGPDYEQYF.

The chain employs TRBV28 and TRBJ1-6; TRBD1 agrees at 9 bases. V lost 6 bases and J lost 8; bases outside the gene matches: 8. CDR3 length: 15 amino acids. Germline CDR1 is MDHEN and CDR2 is SYDVKM. The CDR3 coding sequence is TGTGCCAGCAGCCTGGGACAGGGTGAATATTCACCCCTCCACTTT. Translation: CASSLGQGEYSPLHF.